This T cell receptor (beta chain) was recovered during a study of blood T cell repertoires in COVID-19. On the study more broadly: PBMCs, B-cell-depleted T cells, or T cells provided the cDNA or gDNA that made up the material.

Enrollees, 18 to 89 years old, lived in 24 US areas. CDR1 and CDR2 (germline): SQVTM, ANQGSEA. The V end lost 6 bases, the J end lost 1 base, and 10 bases lay between the germline ends. The CDR3 runs 12 residues. The assay was immunoSEQ multiplex PCR, and TCRdb's table has in-frame clones only and misses some. Among hundreds of thousands of clones listed, more than 70% were seen once. Sequencing input: PBMCs or T cells enriched from blood (not recorded which). The chain has TRBV29-1 and TRBJ2-7, with D unclear. The clonotype comes from a man aged 40-50 years in a cohort exposed to, infected with or recovered from COVID-19 (not recorded which). This chain's CDR3 is CSVRGDSYEQYF. As DNA, the CDR3 is TGCAGCGTGAGAGGAGATTCCTACGAGCAGTACTTC.